This TCR beta chain was identified during a study of CD4 and CD8 cells across lung adenocarcinoma regions. The germline CDR1 and CDR2 sequences are MNHNS and SASEGT. The ends lost 0 bases at V and 2 bases at J; junction bases unmatched: 1. CDR3 length: 15 amino acids. Via MiXCR, TCRdb re-called the PCR reads, giving one row per CDR3 protein. Here the sample spans 24,000 or so distinct CDR3 sequences, over 40% being singletons. This clonotype was observed many times. This sequence was found in a male donor with lung adenocarcinoma. The CD4 and CD8 labels of this study may be unreliable. This rearrangement joins TRBV6-1 to TRBJ1-5, with TRBD1 matching 7 bases. The sequenced material came from CD4+ T cells from the center of a lung tumor. The CDR3 nucleotides read TGTGCCAGCAGTGAAGCAACAGGGGGCAATCAGCCCCAGCATTTT. Translating gives CASSEATGGNQPQHF.